A few counts support the clone carrying this T cell receptor (beta chain). Its specificity is unknown. The data belong to a study of beta chain features in type 1 diabetes. The V end lost 6 bases, the J end lost 7 bases, and 18 bases lay between the germline ends. The germline V gene has CDR1 SNHLY and CDR2 FYNNEI. The CDR3 has 14 residues. Sequenced material consisted of expressed TCRB transcripts (all of the isolated RNA was reverse transcribed). Profiled with immunoSEQ multiplex PCR; TCRdb holds only in-frame clones, not every one. Among 500,000 to 800,000 clones listed, under 15% were seen once. Notes on the study in general: Moderate but significant shortening of TCRB CDR3s was recorded in all four CD4+ subsets from Type 1 diabetes patients.

The sequence derives from a young man with type 1 diabetes. Input material: naive CD4+ T cells from blood. V and J are TRBV2 and TRBJ1-2; D remains unclear. CDR3 residues: CASRPDLRAGGYTF. CDR3 bases: TGTGCCAGCAGGCCCGACCTGCGTGCTGGTGGCTACACCTTC.